This T cell receptor (beta chain) was obtained from a study of radiation and T cells in renal cell carcinoma. Whole-study results and caveats: No pretreatment tumor biopsies were available for baseline clonotypes. Top tumor clonotypes rose in blood 2 weeks post-radiation, then contracted.

Sequencing used immunoSEQ multiplex PCR; TCRdb keeps in-frame clones, though not all of them. The repertoire holds 120,000 to 150,000 clones, around 89% seen once, with over 3.5% in the top ten. The time point denotes: baseline pretreatment blood. The treatment: 15 Gy SBRT to primary tumor, nephrectomy 4 weeks later. After SBRT, blood was collected at 2 and 4 weeks, plus baseline. The patient's renal cell carcinoma had clear cell pathology. Points on this clone: The antigen is undetermined.

This CDR3 has 14 amino acids. The V gene lost 3 bases and the J gene lost 9 bases, with 13 bases spanning the gap. Germline V lookup: CDR1 SGHDT, CDR2 YYEEEE. The specimen was blood, collected from a patient whose treatment included radiotherapy and nephrectomy. The genes are TRBV5-6 and TRBJ1-6, with D unclear. The sequence was obtained from a woman in her 70s with renal cell carcinoma. In nucleotides, the CDR3 is TGTGCCAGCAGCTATACATCATTGGGTTCACCCCTCCACTTT. It specifies CASSYTSLGSPLHF.